The next 2 T cell receptor beta chains were all read from a single sample in a study of graft-versus-host responses after intestinal transplantation. Tissue processing of the graft released intraepithelial and lamina propria lymphocytes from it. The table came from immunoSEQ multiplex PCR; TCRdb's copy has only in-frame clones and leaves some out. The sample holds 8,500 to 10,000 clones; 65% to 90% are singletons and the top ten take roughly 5.4%. This material consisted of ileum tissue, taken just over 700 days after intestinal transplantation. The receptors derive from a human patient who received an intestinal transplant, so some T cells may come from the graft donor.

V gene TRBV27 combines with J gene TRBJ2-1; D not certain. From germline, CDR1 is MNHEY and CDR2 SMNVEV (reference sequence). The CDR3 has 13 residues. V was cut by 8 bases and J by 7 bases, with 15 bases left in between. This chain's CDR3 is CASQAAVPNEQFF. For the CDR3, the DNA is TGTGCCAGCCAGGCGGCAGTCCCTAATGAGCAGTTCTTC.

The chain combines TRBV2 with TRBJ1-1; 11 nucleotides agree with TRBD1. The germline V gene encodes CDR1 SNHLY and CDR2 FYNNEI. Unmatched junction bases numbered 4, after V lost 6 bases and J lost 1 base. The CDR3 runs 15 residues. For the CDR3, the DNA is TGTGCCAGCAGGGGACAGGGGGGATCGAACACTGAAGCTTTCTTT. Translated, it gives CASRGQGGSNTEAFF.